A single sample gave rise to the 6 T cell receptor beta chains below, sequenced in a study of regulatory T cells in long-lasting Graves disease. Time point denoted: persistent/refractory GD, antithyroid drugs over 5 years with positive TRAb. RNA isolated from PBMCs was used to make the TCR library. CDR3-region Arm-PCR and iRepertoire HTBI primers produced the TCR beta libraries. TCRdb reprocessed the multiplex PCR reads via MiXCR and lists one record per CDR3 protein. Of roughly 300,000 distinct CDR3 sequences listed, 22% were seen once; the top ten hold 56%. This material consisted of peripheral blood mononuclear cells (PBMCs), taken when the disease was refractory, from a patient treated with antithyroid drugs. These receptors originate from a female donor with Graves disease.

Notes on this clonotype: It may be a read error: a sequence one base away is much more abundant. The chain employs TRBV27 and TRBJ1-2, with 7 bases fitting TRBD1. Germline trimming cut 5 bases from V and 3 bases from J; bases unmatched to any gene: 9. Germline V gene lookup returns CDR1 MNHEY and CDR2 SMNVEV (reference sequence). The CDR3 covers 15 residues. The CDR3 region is CASSPGQEVDYGYTF. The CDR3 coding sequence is TGTGCCAGCAGTCCTGGACAGGAGGTGGACTATGGCTACACCTTC.

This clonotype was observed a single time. The CDR3 DNA follows: TGTGCCAGCAGCCCCATGGCCGCGACTACCGGCCTAGCCAAAAACATTCAGTACTTC. Encoded protein: CASSPMAATTGLAKNIQYF. The genes are TRBV9 and TRBJ2-4, with D possibly TRBD2 on 5 matching bases. Deletions cut 4 bases from V and 0 bases from J, with 23 bases between. Per the germline V gene, CDR1 is SGDLS and CDR2 is YYNGEE. The CDR3 is 19 residues long.

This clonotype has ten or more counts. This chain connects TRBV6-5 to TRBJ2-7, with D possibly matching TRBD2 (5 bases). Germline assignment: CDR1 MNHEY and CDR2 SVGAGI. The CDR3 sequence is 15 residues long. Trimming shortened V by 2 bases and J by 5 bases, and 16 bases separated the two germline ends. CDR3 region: CASSYLAPQEDEQYF. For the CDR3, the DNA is TGTGCCAGCAGTTACCTCGCCCCCCAGGAGGACGAGCAGTACTTC.

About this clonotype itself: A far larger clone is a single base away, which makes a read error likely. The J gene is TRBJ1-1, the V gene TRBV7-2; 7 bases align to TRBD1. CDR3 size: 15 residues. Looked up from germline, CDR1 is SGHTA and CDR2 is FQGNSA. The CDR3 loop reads CASSLFGTANAEAFF. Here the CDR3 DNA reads TGTGCCAGCAGTTTATTTGGGACAGCGAACGCTGAAGCTTTCTTT.

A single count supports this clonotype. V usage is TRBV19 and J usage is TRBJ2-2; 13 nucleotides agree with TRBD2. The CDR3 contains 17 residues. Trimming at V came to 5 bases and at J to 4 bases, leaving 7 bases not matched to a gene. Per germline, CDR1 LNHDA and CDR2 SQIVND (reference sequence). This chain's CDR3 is CASSPGTSGILTGELFF. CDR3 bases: TGTGCCAGTAGTCCTGGGACTAGCGGGATCCTCACCGGGGAGCTGTTTTTT.

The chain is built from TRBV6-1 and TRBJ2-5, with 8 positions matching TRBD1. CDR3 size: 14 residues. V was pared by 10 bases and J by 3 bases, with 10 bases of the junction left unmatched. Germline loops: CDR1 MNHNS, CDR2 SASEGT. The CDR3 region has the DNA TGTGCCACTCGACAGGGGCTGCTCGAAGAGACCCAGTACTTC. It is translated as CATRQGLLEETQYF.